The source of this T cell receptor (beta chain) is a study of CD8+ T cells in alopecia areata. Whole-study context: After 6 to 18 months of tofacitinib, follow-up continued 6 months off drug.

Overall study results and limits: It was observed that many expanded lesional clones persisted in scalp and blood during tofacitinib.

CDR1 GTSNPN and CDR2 SVGIG come from the germline V gene (reference sequence). The CDR3 is 12 amino acids. V was cut by 1 base and J by 8 bases, with 8 bases left in between. RNA was extracted and reverse transcribed into cDNA as the sequencing template. The protocol was immunoSEQ multiplex PCR, while the TCRdb copy is restricted to in-frame clones and leaves out a portion. The sample lists approximately 210,000 clones; roughly 64% were seen once. Treatment: oral pan-JAK inhibitor, 5-10 mg twice daily. Of note for this clone: Its antigen remains unidentified.

V is TRBV30 and J is TRBJ1-4; D is ambiguous. The clonotype originates from a human donor with alopecia areata. Source: CD4+ T cells sorted from blood, taken at week 4, from a patient treated with tofacitinib. As DNA, the CDR3 is TGTGCCTGGAGTGCAAGTCGAGAAAAACTGTTTTTT. Translating it yields CAWSASREKLFF.